This T cell receptor beta chain was observed in a study of T cell responses to AZD1222 COVID-19 vaccine. Study-wide context: Pooling covered second doses at about 4 or about 12 weeks.

Assay used: immunoSEQ multiplex PCR; TCRdb lists only in-frame clones, some missing. This sample yields over 100,000 clones, of which 85% to 95% are seen a single time; 5% belongs to the top ten. Trimming took 8 bases from V and 7 from J; bases not matched to a gene: 7. CDR3 size: 13 residues. Germline V CDR1 and CDR2: SNHLY, FYNNEI. The genes are TRBV2 and TRBJ2-7; 11 nucleotides line up with TRBD2. The sequencing here drew on peripheral blood, taken on day 0 of AZD1222 vaccination. The TCR sequence derives from an adult in good health. The CDR3 reads CASSVAGGWEQYF. Written as DNA, the CDR3 is TGTGCCAGCTCCGTAGCGGGAGGGTGGGAGCAGTACTTC.